This T cell receptor (beta chain) emerged from a study of T cells in Graves' hyperthyroidism and ophthalmopathy. Study summary: Peripheral blood was taken when the disease was first diagnosed, before any treatment began. Study-wide findings and caveats: A model built on 13 V-J features separated ophthalmopathy from stable hyperthyroidism.

Graves' hyperthyroidism is called stable when ophthalmopathy does not progress within 18 months. Subjects aged 18 to 65 presented with newly diagnosed hyperthyroidism of less than 2 months' duration. Regions amplified from RNA transcripts were the TCR beta CDR3 regions. A first-round RT-PCR of the TCR CDR3 used the HTBI primer set. TCRdb called the multiplex PCR reads again in MiXCR, with one record for every CDR3 protein. Found here are nearly 750,000 distinct CDR3 sequences, about a third of them singletons; the top ten hold around 31%. This clonotype was seen a single time. Its target is unknown. In germline, CDR1 is SQVTM, CDR2 ANQGSEA. CDR3 length: 12 amino acids.

The chain employs TRBV29-1 and TRBJ1-2; tentatively, D is TRBD1 (5 bases). The TCR originated in a middle-aged woman with Graves' hyperthyroidism. Material for sequencing was blood. CDR3 sequence reads: CTLGTSGDGYTF. The DNA of the CDR3 is TGCACGCTAGGGACGTCCGGGGATGGCTACACCTTC. Filled out from reference TRBV29-1 and TRBJ1-2, the complete variable domain reads SAVISQKPSRDICQRGTSLTIQCQVDSQVTMMFWYRQQPGQSLTLIATANQGSEATYESGFVIDKFPISRPNLTFSTLTVSNMSPEDSSIYLCTLGTSGDGYTFGSGTRLTVV.